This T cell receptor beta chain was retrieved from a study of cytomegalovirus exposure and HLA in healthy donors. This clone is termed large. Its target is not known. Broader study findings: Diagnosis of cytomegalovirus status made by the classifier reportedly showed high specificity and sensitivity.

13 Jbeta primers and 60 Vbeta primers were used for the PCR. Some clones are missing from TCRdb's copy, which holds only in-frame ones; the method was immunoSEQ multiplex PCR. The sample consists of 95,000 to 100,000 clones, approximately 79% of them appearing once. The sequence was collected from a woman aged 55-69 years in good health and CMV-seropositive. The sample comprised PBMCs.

CDR3 nucleotide sequence: TGTGCCAGGCGATGGACAGGGGGTCACGAGCAGTACTTC. This translates into CARRWTGGHEQYF. The rearrangement joins TRBV6-4 to TRBJ2-7; the match to TRBD1 covers 10 bases. This CDR3 contains 13 residues. Unmatched junction bases numbered 7, after V lost 9 bases and J lost 5 bases. The germline CDR1 and CDR2 sequences are MRHNA and SNTAGT.